Shown below are 5 T cell receptor beta chains from a single sample sequenced in a study of blood T cell repertoires in COVID-19. Assay used: immunoSEQ multiplex PCR; TCRdb lists only in-frame clones, some missing. The data contain tens of thousands of clones, around 76% of them singletons. The sequenced sample was peripheral blood. Receptor source: a human donor in a cohort sampled during active COVID-19.

The chain couples TRBV19 to TRBJ2-7, with a possible D match to TRBD1 (5 bases). The germline V gene encodes CDR1 LNHDA and CDR2 SQIVND (reference sequence). Trimming left V 0 bases short and J 3 bases short, with 15 bases between. The CDR3 totals 16 residues. The CDR3 here is CASSIDGVGVSYEQYF. The CDR3 coding sequence is TGTGCCAGTAGTATAGATGGCGTAGGGGTGAGCTACGAGCAGTACTTC.

This clone has a handful of counts. This chain connects TRBV30 to TRBJ2-7; maybe TRBD2 (6 bases). The V and J ends lost 3 bases and 5 bases respectively, with 11 bases between them. The CDR3 extends over 12 amino acids. Per the germline V gene, CDR1 is GTSNPN and CDR2 is SVGIG (reference sequence). CDR3 in amino acids: CAWSRTGDEQYF. CDR3 nucleotides: TGTGCCTGGAGCCGTACGGGGGACGAGCAGTACTTC.

The chain recombines TRBV4-1 with TRBJ2-6; tentatively, D is TRBD2 (5 bases). V dropped 1 base and J dropped 1 base, with 14 bases sitting between them. The germline V gene encodes CDR1 MGHRA and CDR2 YSYEKL. This CDR3 has 18 residues. CDR3 loop: CASSQARGYGSGANVLTF. The CDR3 region has the DNA TGCGCCAGCAGCCAAGCTAGAGGGTATGGTTCTGGGGCCAACGTCCTGACTTTC.

The J gene is TRBJ1-3, the V gene TRBV30; no clear D gene. Trimming left V 2 bases short and J 4 bases short, with 12 bases between. Germline-derived CDR1 and CDR2 are GTSNPN and SVGIG (reference sequence). The length of the CDR3 is 14 residues. In nucleotides, the CDR3 is TGTGCCTGGAGTTTCGCTCAACTCGGAAACACCATATATTTT. It is translated as CAWSFAQLGNTIYF.

The chain recombines TRBV2 with TRBJ1-4, with 9 positions matching TRBD1. The CDR3 is 14 amino acids. Trimming removed 6 bases from V and 6 bases from J; junction bases left unmatched: 5. Germline CDR1 and CDR2: SNHLY and FYNNEI. CDR3: CASRAQGAYEKLFF. CDR3 DNA sequence: TGTGCCAGCAGAGCACAGGGGGCGTATGAAAAACTGTTTTTT.